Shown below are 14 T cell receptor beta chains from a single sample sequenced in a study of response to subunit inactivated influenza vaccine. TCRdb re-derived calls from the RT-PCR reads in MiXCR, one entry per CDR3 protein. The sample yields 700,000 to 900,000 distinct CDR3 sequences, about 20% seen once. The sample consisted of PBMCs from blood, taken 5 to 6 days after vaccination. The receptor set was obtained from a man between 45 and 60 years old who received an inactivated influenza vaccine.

CDR3 sequence reads: CASSLAAAPLHF. CDR3 nucleotide sequence: TGTGCCAGCAGCTTAGCCGCTGCACCCCTCCACTTT. The rearrangement joins TRBV7-9 to TRBJ1-6; D is undetermined. V was clipped by 0 bases and J by 11 bases, with 5 bases between them. From germline, CDR1 is SEHNR and CDR2 FQNEAQ (reference sequence). The CDR3 extends over 12 amino acids.

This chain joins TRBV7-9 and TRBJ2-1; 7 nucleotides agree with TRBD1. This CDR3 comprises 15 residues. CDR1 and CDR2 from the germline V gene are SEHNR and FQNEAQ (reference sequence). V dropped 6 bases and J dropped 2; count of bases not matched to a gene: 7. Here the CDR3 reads CASRPRGPPYNEQFF. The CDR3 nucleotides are TGTGCCAGCAGACCAAGGGGGCCTCCCTACAATGAGCAGTTCTTC.

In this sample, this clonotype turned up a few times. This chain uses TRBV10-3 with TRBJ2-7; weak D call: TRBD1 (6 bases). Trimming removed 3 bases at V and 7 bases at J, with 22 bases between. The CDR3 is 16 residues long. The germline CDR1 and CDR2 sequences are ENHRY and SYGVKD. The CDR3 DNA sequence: TGTGCCATCAGTGACGGACAGTTGAATTCCCACCGGGAGCAGTACTTC. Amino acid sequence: CAISDGQLNSHREQYF.

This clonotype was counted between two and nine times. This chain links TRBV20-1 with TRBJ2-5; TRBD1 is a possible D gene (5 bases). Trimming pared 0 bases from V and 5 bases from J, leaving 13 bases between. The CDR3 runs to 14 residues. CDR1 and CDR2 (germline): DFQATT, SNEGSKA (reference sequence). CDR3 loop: CSARDMKGVETQYF. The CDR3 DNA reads TGCAGTGCTAGAGATATGAAAGGGGTCGAGACCCAGTACTTC.

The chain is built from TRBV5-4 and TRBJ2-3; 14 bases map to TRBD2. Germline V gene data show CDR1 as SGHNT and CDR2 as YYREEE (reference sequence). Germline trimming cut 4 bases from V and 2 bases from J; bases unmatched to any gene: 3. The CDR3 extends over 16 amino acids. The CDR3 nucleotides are TGTGCCAGCAGCGCGGGACTAGCGGGGGCCACAGATACGCAGTATTTT. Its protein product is CASSAGLAGATDTQYF.

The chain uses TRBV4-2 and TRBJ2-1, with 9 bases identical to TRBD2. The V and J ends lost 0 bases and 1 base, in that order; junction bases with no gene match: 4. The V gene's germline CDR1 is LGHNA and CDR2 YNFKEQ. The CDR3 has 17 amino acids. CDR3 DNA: TGTGCCAGCAGCCAAGATTTAGGACTAGCGTCCTACAATGAGCAGTTCTTC. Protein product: CASSQDLGLASYNEQFF.

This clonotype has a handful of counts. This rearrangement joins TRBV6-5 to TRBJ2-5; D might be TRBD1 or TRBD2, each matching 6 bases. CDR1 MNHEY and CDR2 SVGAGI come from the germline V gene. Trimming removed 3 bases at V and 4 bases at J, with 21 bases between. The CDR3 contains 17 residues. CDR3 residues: CASSYFIGGGIPETQYF. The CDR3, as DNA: TGTGCCAGCAGTTATTTTATCGGGGGCGGAATCCCAGAGACCCAGTACTTC.

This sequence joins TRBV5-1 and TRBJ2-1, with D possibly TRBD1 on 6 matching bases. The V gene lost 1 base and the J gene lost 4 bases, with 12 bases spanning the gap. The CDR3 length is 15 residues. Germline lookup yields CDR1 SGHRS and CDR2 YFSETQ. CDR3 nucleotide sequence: TGCGCCAGCAGCTTGTCAGGGGAAAAGTACAATGAGCAGTTCTTC. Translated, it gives CASSLSGEKYNEQFF.

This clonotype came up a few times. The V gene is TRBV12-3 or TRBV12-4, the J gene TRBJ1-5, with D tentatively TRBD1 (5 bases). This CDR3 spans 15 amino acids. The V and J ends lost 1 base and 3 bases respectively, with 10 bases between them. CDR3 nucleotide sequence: TGTGCCAGCAGTTTAGTGGGGCCCCCCAATCAGCCCCAGCATTTT. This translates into CASSLVGPPNQPQHF.

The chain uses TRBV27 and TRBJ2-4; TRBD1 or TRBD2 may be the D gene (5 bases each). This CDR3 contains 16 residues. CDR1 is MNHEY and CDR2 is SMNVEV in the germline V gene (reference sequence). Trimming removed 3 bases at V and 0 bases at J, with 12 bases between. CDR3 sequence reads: CASSLGRLLAKNIQYF. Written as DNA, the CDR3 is TGTGCCAGCAGTTTGGGACGACTATTAGCCAAAAACATTCAGTACTTC.

The CDR3 DNA reads as TGTGCCAGCAGCCTAAGCAGGGGGCCCCATGAAAAACTGTTTTTT. This gives the protein CASSLSRGPHEKLFF. The chain couples TRBV7-2 to TRBJ1-4; 8 nucleotides match TRBD1. The CDR3 runs 15 residues. Germline CDR1 is SGHTA and CDR2 is FQGNSA. J lost 6 bases, V lost 5 bases, and 8 bases had no gene match. The full variable domain, completed using reference TRBV7-2 and TRBJ1-4, is GAGVSQSPSNKVTEKGKDVELRCDPISGHTALYWYRQSLGQGLEFLIYFQGNSAPDKSGLPSDRFSAERTGGSVSTLTIQRTQQEDSAVYLCASSLSRGPHEKLFFGSGTQLSVL.

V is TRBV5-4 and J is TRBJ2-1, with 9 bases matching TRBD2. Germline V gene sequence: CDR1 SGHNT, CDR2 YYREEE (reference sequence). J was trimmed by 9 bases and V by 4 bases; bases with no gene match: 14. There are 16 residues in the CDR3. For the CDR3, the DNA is TGTGCCAGCAGCCCACAGTTGCGGGGGGGCCCGAGTGAGCAGTTCTTC. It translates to CASSPQLRGGPSEQFF. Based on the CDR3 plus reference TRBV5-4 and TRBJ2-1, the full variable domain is ETGVTQSPTHLIKTRGQQVTLRCSSQSGHNTVSWYQQALGQGPQFIFQYYREEENGRGNFPPRFSGLQFPNYSSELNVNALELDDSALYLCASSPQLRGGPSEQFFGPGTRLTVL.

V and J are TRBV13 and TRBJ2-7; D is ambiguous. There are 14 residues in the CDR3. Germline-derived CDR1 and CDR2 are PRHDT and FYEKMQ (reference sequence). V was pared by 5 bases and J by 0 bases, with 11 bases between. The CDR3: CASSLRANSYEQYF. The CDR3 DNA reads TGTGCCAGCAGCCTAAGGGCTAACTCCTACGAGCAGTACTTC.

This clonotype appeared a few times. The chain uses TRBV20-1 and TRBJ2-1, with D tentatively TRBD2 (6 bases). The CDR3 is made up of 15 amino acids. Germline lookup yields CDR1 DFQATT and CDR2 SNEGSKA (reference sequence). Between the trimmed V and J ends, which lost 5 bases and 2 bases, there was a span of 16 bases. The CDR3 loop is CSAPTASETYNEQFF. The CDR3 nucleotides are TGCAGTGCTCCTACTGCTAGCGAGACCTACAATGAGCAGTTCTTC.